Described below is a single T cell receptor beta chain sequence and its context. PCR amplification relied on 60 Vbeta primers (plus 13 Jbeta primers). Data came from immunoSEQ multiplex PCR; TCRdb stores just in-frame clones and leaves some out. Of approximately 89,000 clones in the sample, less than 80% were seen once. This sample was included in a study of cytomegalovirus exposure and HLA in healthy donors. The source is a male donor in good health and CMV-seronegative. The sample was PBMCs.

The CDR3 is CASSMSYLGHQDEQYF. Here the CDR3 DNA reads TGTGCCAGTAGTATGTCTTATCTGGGCCACCAAGACGAGCAGTACTTC. The V and J genes are TRBV19 and TRBJ2-7, with D hard to call. The germline gives CDR1 LNHDA, CDR2 SQIVND (reference sequence). The CDR3 has 16 residues. Trimming removed 3 bases from V and 5 bases from J, with 20 bases in between.